The 24 T cell receptor beta chains presented below share a single source sample, sequenced in a study of blood T cell repertoires in COVID-19. The data were produced by immunoSEQ multiplex PCR, yet TCRdb's version contains in-frame clones alone and is incomplete. The data show some 360,000 clones, over 75% seen once. Input material: peripheral blood. These receptors originate from a woman aged 60-75 years with COVID-19, enrolled during active disease.

The gene calls are TRBV5-1 and TRBJ1-1; 7 nucleotides match TRBD1. V lost 6 bases and J lost 4; bases outside the gene matches: 12. Germline-derived CDR1 and CDR2 are SGHRS and YFSETQ. This CDR3 has 15 residues. CDR3 DNA sequence: TGCGCCAGCACCGGACAGGTAATGGCTCGCACTGAAGCTTTCTTT. Its translation: CASTGQVMARTEAFF. Drawing the rest from reference TRBV5-1 and TRBJ1-1, the complete variable domain is KAGVTQTPRYLIKTRGQQVTLSCSPISGHRSVSWYQQTPGQGLQFLFEYFSETQRNKGNFPGRFSGRQFSNSRSEMNVSTLELGDSALYLCASTGQVMARTEAFFGQGTRLTVV.

This clone was counted many times. Here the CDR3 DNA reads TGTGCCAGTAGCTTTACTCTAAATCAGCCCCAGCATTTT. It encodes CASSFTLNQPQHF. The chain recombines TRBV19 with TRBJ1-5, with D unclear. V lost 6 bases, J lost 4 bases, and 10 bases lay in between. This CDR3 is built from 13 residues. Germline CDR1 reads LNHDA; CDR2 reads SQIVND (reference sequence).

The chain couples TRBV7-6 to TRBJ2-7, with 7 positions matching TRBD2. CDR3 length equals 14 residues. CDR1 and CDR2 (germline): SGHVS, FNYEAQ. The junction had 5 bases not matched to a gene; V was cut back by 5 bases and J by 1 base. Here the CDR3 reads CASSARGGSYEQYF. The DNA of the CDR3 is TGTGCCAGCAGCGCACGGGGAGGGTCCTACGAGCAGTACTTC.

V is TRBV27 and J is TRBJ2-1; 8 bases agree with TRBD1. Germline assignment: CDR1 MNHEY and CDR2 SMNVEV (reference sequence). The CDR3 is 14 residues long. J lost 8 bases, V lost 3 bases, and 6 bases had no gene match. The CDR3 sequence: CASSFRGRSYEQFF. The CDR3 nucleotides read TGTGCCAGCAGTTTCAGGGGGCGGAGCTATGAGCAGTTCTTC.

V usage is TRBV6-5 and J usage is TRBJ2-7; TRBD1 aligns across 7 bases. The CDR3 extends over 15 amino acids. In germline, CDR1 is MNHEY, CDR2 SVGAGI. Trimming took 2 bases from V and 0 from J; bases not matched to a gene: 4. The CDR3 DNA reads as TGTGCCAGCAGTTACCCGACAGGGAGCTCCTACGAGCAGTACTTC. It yields the protein CASSYPTGSSYEQYF.

The chain couples TRBV19 to TRBJ2-6, with D tentatively TRBD1 (5 bases). Germline values: CDR1 LNHDA, CDR2 SQIVND (reference sequence). Trimming took off 3 bases at V and 0 bases at J, with 9 bases between the two ends. The CDR3 covers 16 residues. CDR3 protein: CASSISQGSGANVLTF. DNA of the CDR3: TGTGCCAGTAGTATCTCCCAGGGCTCTGGGGCCAACGTCCTGACTTTC. Full variable domain (outside the CDR3, taken from reference TRBV19 and TRBJ2-6): DGGITQSPKYLFRKEGQNVTLSCEQNLNHDAMYWYRQDPGQGLRLIYYSQIVNDFQKGDIAEGYSVSREKKESFPLTVTSAQKNPTAFYLCASSISQGSGANVLTFGAGSRLTVL.

This chain uses TRBV6-5 with TRBJ1-2; TRBD1 might be the D (5 bases). Looked up from germline, CDR1 is MNHEY and CDR2 is SVGAGI. This CDR3 has 15 residues. Deletions cut 7 bases from V and 8 bases from J, with 23 bases between. The CDR3 reads CASIIDSLGSEGYTF. CDR3 in DNA: TGTGCCAGCATTATAGACAGTCTCGGTTCGGAGGGCTACACCTTC.

The chain employs TRBV3-1 (or the pseudogene TRBV3-2) and TRBJ1-2; D possibly corresponds to TRBD1 (5 bases). The V end was cut by 4 bases, the J end by 6 bases, with 15 bases between. This CDR3 spans 14 amino acids. Germline loops: CDR1 LGHDT, CDR2 YNNKEL (reference sequence). DNA for the CDR3: TGTGCCAGCAGCCTAAGCTCAGGGTTGAATGGCTACACCTTC. It translates to CASSLSSGLNGYTF.

V gene TRBV27 combines with J gene TRBJ1-4, with TRBD1 matching over 10 bases. The germline gives CDR1 MNHEY, CDR2 SMNVEV (reference sequence). Trimming at V came to 5 bases and at J to 8 bases, leaving 5 bases not matched to a gene. The CDR3 extends over 14 amino acids. This CDR3 is CASSDRGRREKLFF. The CDR3 DNA is TGTGCCAGCAGTGACAGGGGGCGTAGGGAAAAACTGTTTTTT.

The chain carries TRBV6-6 and TRBJ1-1; 7 bases align to TRBD1. Germline V gives CDR1 MNHNY, CDR2 SVGAGI (reference sequence). This CDR3 is built from 16 residues. V was clipped by 2 bases and J by 4 bases; unmatched bases: 10. The CDR3 DNA reads TGTGCCAGCAGTTACATACCCCTGGGACAGACCACTGAAGCTTTCTTT. Amino acids: CASSYIPLGQTTEAFF.

The rearrangement uses TRBV19 and TRBJ1-3, with no clear D. This CDR3 region has 15 residues. Germline V lookup: CDR1 LNHDA, CDR2 SQIVND (reference sequence). The germline V and J ends were trimmed by 2 bases and 4 bases, with 12 bases remaining between them. CDR3 in amino acids: CASSILPQRGNTIYF. As DNA, the CDR3 is TGTGCCAGTAGTATATTGCCCCAACGGGGAAACACCATATATTTT.

The CDR3 is CASSKHPRGNTEAFF. DNA for the CDR3: TGTGCCAGCAGCAAACACCCTCGGGGGAACACTGAAGCTTTCTTT. V and J are TRBV2 and TRBJ1-1; D not certain. V was clipped by 6 bases and J by 1 base, with 15 bases between them. Germline assignment: CDR1 SNHLY and CDR2 FYNNEI. The CDR3 contains 15 residues.

The rearrangement uses TRBV6-5 and TRBJ1-6, with D perhaps matching TRBD1 (6 bases). Germline CDR1 is MNHEY and CDR2 is SVGAGI. The CDR3 consists of 14 residues. V lost 7 bases to trimming and J lost 5 bases, with 12 bases between them. CDR3 residues: CASMFRGNNSPLHF. The DNA for the CDR3 is TGTGCCAGCATGTTCAGGGGTAATAATTCACCCCTCCACTTT.

The genes are TRBV10-3 and TRBJ1-4, with D tentatively TRBD1 (5 bases). The germline V and J ends were trimmed by 1 base and 0 bases, with 9 bases remaining between them. The CDR3 totals 16 residues. Germline V gene data show CDR1 as ENHRY and CDR2 as SYGVKD. CDR3 protein: CAISEFSRATNEKLFF. DNA for the CDR3: TGTGCCATCAGTGAGTTTAGCAGGGCAACTAATGAAAAACTGTTTTTT.

The CDR3 DNA reads as TGTGCCAGTAGTGCCACCGGGACAGGGTTACACGAGCAGTACTTC. It is translated as CASSATGTGLHEQYF. The rearrangement uses TRBV19 and TRBJ2-7, with 9 bases aligning to TRBD1. After removal of 5 bases from V and 5 bases from J, the junction contained 10 bases not matched to a gene. Germline V gene data show CDR1 as LNHDA and CDR2 as SQIVND (reference sequence). The CDR3 spans 15 residues.

The V call is TRBV14, the J call TRBJ1-2, with D unclear. Looked up from germline, CDR1 is SGHDN and CDR2 is FVKESK. This CDR3 region has 13 residues. Trimming removed 3 bases from V and 7 bases from J, with 12 bases in between. CDR3 DNA: TGTGCCAGCAGCCACCTAAGCAAAGTTGGCTACACCTTC. Amino acids: CASSHLSKVGYTF.

In this sample, this clone turned up once. V usage is TRBV6-5 and J usage is TRBJ2-1; tentatively, D is TRBD1 (6 bases). CDR3 length equals 14 residues. In germline, CDR1 is MNHEY, CDR2 SVGAGI. V lost 7 bases and J lost 4, with 14 bases in between. The CDR3 loop reads CASIPTGQYNEQFF. CDR3 nucleotides: TGTGCCAGCATCCCGACAGGACAATACAATGAGCAGTTCTTC.

V usage is TRBV28 and J usage is TRBJ2-7, with a weak D call TRBD2 (6 bases). Trimming took 5 bases from V and 3 from J, leaving 14 bases between them. Germline loops: CDR1 MDHEN, CDR2 SYDVKM. This CDR3 is 14 amino acids long. The CDR3 loop is CASSPPQGGYEQYF. CDR3 nucleotides: TGTGCCAGCAGTCCCCCCCAGGGAGGCTACGAGCAGTACTTC.

The chain combines TRBV18 with TRBJ1-1; TRBD1 is a possible D gene (5 bases). There are 14 residues in the CDR3. The V end was cut by 4 bases, the J end by 3 bases, with 12 bases between. Germline V CDR1 and CDR2: KGHSH, LQKENI. CDR3 residues: CASSQRWGDTEAFF. The CDR3 DNA reads TGTGCCAGCTCACAACGGTGGGGGGACACTGAAGCTTTCTTT. The full variable domain, completed using reference TRBV18 and TRBJ1-1, is NAGVMQNPRHLVRRRGQEARLRCSPMKGHSHVYWYRQLPEEGLKFMVYLQKENIIDESGMPKERFSAEFPKEGPSILRIQQVVRGDSAAYFCASSQRWGDTEAFFGQGTRLTVV.

The V call is TRBV5-4, the J call TRBJ2-2, with D hard to call. This CDR3 contains 15 residues. V was cut by 6 bases and J by 0 bases, with 12 bases left in between. Germline assignment: CDR1 SGHNT and CDR2 YYREEE (reference sequence). Here the CDR3 reads CASTYGGPNTGELFF. CDR3 nucleotides: TGTGCCAGCACATACGGTGGTCCGAACACCGGGGAGCTGTTTTTT.

This chain connects TRBV9 to TRBJ1-5; 10 positions match TRBD1. Germline lookup yields CDR1 SGDLS and CDR2 YYNGEE. The junction had 4 bases not matched to a gene; V was cut back by 6 bases and J by 1 base. The CDR3 is 15 residues long. In nucleotides, the CDR3 is TGTGCCAGCACCGGGACAGGGGAAAGCAATCAGCCCCAGCATTTT. Amino acid sequence: CASTGTGESNQPQHF.

The V gene is TRBV25-1, the J gene TRBJ1-3, with D unclear. The CDR3 loop spans 15 amino acids. Germline V gene data show CDR1 as MGHDK and CDR2 as SYGVNS. Trimming removed 2 bases at V and 7 bases at J, with 15 bases between. CDR3 DNA sequence: TGTGCCAGCAGTGAAGTTGGAGGGTTTCCGAACACCATATATTTT. It yields the protein CASSEVGGFPNTIYF.

The chain has TRBV7-2 and TRBJ2-7, with a possible D match to TRBD1 (5 bases). The CDR3 is made up of 14 amino acids. CDR1 SGHTA and CDR2 FQGNSA come from the germline V gene. Trimming cost V 4 bases and J 2 bases, with 12 bases left between them. CDR3 amino acids: CASSYKTDTYEQYF. Written as DNA, the CDR3 is TGTGCCAGCAGCTACAAGACAGATACCTACGAGCAGTACTTC.

The V call is TRBV9, the J call TRBJ2-5; the D gene is possibly TRBD2 (5 bases). Trimming took 4 bases from V and 4 from J, leaving 17 bases between them. The CDR3 has 15 amino acids. Germline CDR1 reads SGDLS; CDR2 reads YYNGEE. The CDR3 DNA reads as TGTGCCAGCAGCCGTGGAGGACCCCGGGTAGAGACCCAGTACTTC. This sequence encodes CASSRGGPRVETQYF.